A single sample is the source of the 12 T cell receptor beta chains below, sequenced in a study of CD8 T cells in ankylosing spondylitis. One entry per CDR3 protein, called by TCRdb with MiXCR from the 5' RACE reads. The data show around 250,000 distinct CDR3 sequences, about a sixth seen once. Sequences were obtained from blood, either unsorted or a sorted T cell fraction (not recorded which). The receptors shown here come from a male donor with ankylosing spondylitis or in good health (not recorded which).

A few counts support this clonotype. The J gene is TRBJ2-7, the V gene TRBV29-1, with 7 bases that match TRBD2. Germline CDR1 is SQVTM and CDR2 is ANQGSEA. The CDR3 has 16 residues. Trimming cost V 2 bases and J 2 bases; bases outside gene matches: 12. The CDR3 here is CSVESKVAGIPYEQYF. The CDR3 bases are TGCAGCGTTGAATCGAAGGTAGCGGGTATCCCCTACGAGCAGTACTTC.

In its sample, this clonotype was seen a few times. The chain couples TRBV3-1 to TRBJ1-6; weak D call: TRBD1 (5 bases). Per germline, CDR1 LGHDT and CDR2 YNNKEL (reference sequence). V lost 1 base and J lost 0, with 10 bases in between. This CDR3 has 17 amino acids. The chain's CDR3 is CASSQAGHHSYNSPLHF. The DNA for the CDR3 is TGTGCCAGCAGCCAAGCGGGGCACCACTCCTATAATTCACCCCTCCACTTT.

The chain couples TRBV29-1 to TRBJ2-7; 10 nucleotides match TRBD1. Germline V gene lookup returns CDR1 SQVTM and CDR2 ANQGSEA. The CDR3 is 14 amino acids. V shed 6 bases, J shed 2 bases, and the junction held 7 bases outside the gene matches. The CDR3 nucleotides read TGCAGCGTAGTAGGACAGGGGGAAACCTACGAGCAGTACTTC. This encodes CSVVGQGETYEQYF.

There are many counts of this clonotype. The genes are TRBV7-2 and TRBJ2-1; a possible D gene is TRBD1 (5 bases). CDR3 length equals 16 residues. Deletions cut 4 bases from V and 3 bases from J, with 16 bases between. From germline, CDR1 is SGHTA and CDR2 FQGNSA. The CDR3 DNA sequence: TGTGCCAGCAGCTACCCCTGGGGCGGATACTACAATGAGCAGTTCTTC. Amino acid sequence: CASSYPWGGYYNEQFF.

The CDR3 spells CSARQGTPTGELFF. The CDR3 bases are TGCAGCGCCAGACAGGGGACACCTACCGGGGAGCTGTTTTTT. This chain uses TRBV29-1 with TRBJ2-2; 8 bases fit TRBD1. The CDR3 is 14 residues long. The trim removed 7 bases at V and 5 bases at J, leaving 9 bases unmatched. The V gene's germline CDR1 is SQVTM and CDR2 ANQGSEA.

Only a few counts were recorded for this clonotype. CDR3 nucleotides: TGTGCCAGCAGCCCCCCGGACAGGGTAATGGAGACCCAGTACTTC. Its translation is CASSPPDRVMETQYF. V and J are TRBV7-6 and TRBJ2-5; 8 positions agree with TRBD1. The CDR3 length is 15 residues. Losses at the gene ends were 5 bases for V and 5 bases for J; bases not matched to a gene: 10. The germline CDR1 and CDR2 sequences are SGHVS and FNYEAQ.

This chain links TRBV18 with TRBJ2-1, with TRBD2 as a possible D gene (6 bases). The CDR3 is 14 amino acids. V was shortened by 2 bases and J by 5 bases, with 10 bases between the two germline ends. The germline V gene has CDR1 KGHSH and CDR2 LQKENI. The CDR3 sequence is CASSPSGADNEQFF. The CDR3 nucleotides read TGTGCCAGCTCACCATCGGGAGCCGACAATGAGCAGTTCTTC.

This clonotype occurred a few times. The genes are TRBV12-3 or TRBV12-4 and TRBJ2-1; 12 positions match TRBD2. The CDR3 covers 16 residues. Trimming at V came to 6 bases and at J to 4 bases, leaving 7 bases not matched to a gene. CDR3 coding DNA: TGTGCCAGCAGCCGTGGGACTAGCGGGCCTTACAATGAGCAGTTCTTC. As protein: CASSRGTSGPYNEQFF.

This rearrangement joins TRBV29-1 to TRBJ1-1; possibly TRBD1 for D (5 bases). Per the germline V gene, CDR1 is SQVTM and CDR2 is ANQGSEA. The CDR3 sequence is 11 residues long. Trimming cost V 4 bases and J 10 bases, with 13 bases left between them. CDR3 in amino acids: CSVVLQAVAFF. The CDR3 nucleotides read TGCAGCGTTGTTTTACAGGCGGTAGCTTTCTTT.

The chain carries TRBV10-3 and TRBJ2-2, with 9 bases matching TRBD2. Trimming removed 10 bases from V and 5 bases from J; junction bases left unmatched: 11. The CDR3 has 15 residues. Germline V gives CDR1 ENHRY, CDR2 SYGVKD. The DNA for the CDR3 is TGTGCCAGCGGGGGACTAGCCCAGGGGACCGGGGAGCTGTTTTTT. This gives the protein CASGGLAQGTGELFF.

This clonotype has more than one count but fewer than ten. This rearrangement joins TRBV28 to TRBJ1-5; D perhaps matches TRBD1 (5 bases). CDR3 size: 17 residues. V dropped 7 bases and J dropped 5 bases, with 24 bases sitting between them. CDR1 and CDR2 from the germline V gene are MDHEN and SYDVKM. For the CDR3, the DNA is TGTGCCAGCATCAATGGGGGGAATCGTGTCTTGGATCAGCCCCAGCATTTT. Protein product: CASINGGNRVLDQPQHF.

The rearrangement uses TRBV29-1 and TRBJ2-5; the match to TRBD1 covers 10 bases. Trimming removed 3 bases from V and 1 base from J; junction bases left unmatched: 2. This CDR3 has 14 residues. CDR1 is SQVTM and CDR2 is ANQGSEA in the germline V gene. In DNA, the CDR3 is TGCAGCGTTGATGGGACAGGGGCCCAAGAGACCCAGTACTTC. Protein sequence: CSVDGTGAQETQYF.